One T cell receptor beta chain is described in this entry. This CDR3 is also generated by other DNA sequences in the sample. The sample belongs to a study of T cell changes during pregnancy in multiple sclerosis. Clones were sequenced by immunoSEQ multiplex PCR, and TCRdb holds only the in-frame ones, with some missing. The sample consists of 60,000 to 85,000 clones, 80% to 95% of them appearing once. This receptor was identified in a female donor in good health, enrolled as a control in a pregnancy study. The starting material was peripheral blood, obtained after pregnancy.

CDR3 protein: CASSSGQGGGYTF. CDR3 DNA sequence: TGTGCCAGCAGTTCTGGACAGGGGGGCGGCTACACCTTC. The chain uses TRBV28 and TRBJ1-2; 10 bases line up with TRBD1. The CDR3 is 13 amino acids. With V trimmed by 4 bases and J by 8 bases, 4 bases remained unmatched. Germline V lookup: CDR1 MDHEN, CDR2 SYDVKM.